The following is a T cell receptor beta chain sequence with its context. In its sample, this clone was seen once. Its antigen is currently not known. Base qualities are not recorded, but no much larger clone differs from it by a single base. The entry originates in a study of blood T cell repertoires in COVID-19 (dated by TCRdb to the early 2020s). At the level of the whole study: Samples from collaborators originated in the United States, Italy and Spain and spanned both the acute and convalescent phases of COVID-19. The samples were drawn from two sources: the first 160 participants of the ongoing ImmuneRACE study, and 1,000 to 1,500 subjects contributed by 6 global collaborators. HLA class I and class II types, where available, came from metadata supplied by the sample provider rather than from assay-based typing. Subjects who had been exposed to COVID-19, were actively infected with it, or had recovered from it provided the deeply sampled blood TCRbeta repertoires that made up the dataset. The sample metadata nearly always contained a de-identified subject ID, COVID-19 status, age in years and sex. A freely available public database, intended as a resource for researchers studying the immune response to SARS-CoV-2, is where the repertoires were released. The material from the prospective study consisted of cDNA or gDNA derived from T cells, B-cell-depleted T cells, or PBMCs. What the authors observed across the whole study: How much clinical and demographic metadata was included differed by source and by participant, and the metadata was provided uncurated.

TCRbeta CDR3 regions were amplified from genomic DNA by means of the immunoSEQ Assay, a bias-controlled multiplex PCR. The study's own analysis went as follows. The number of nucleated cells in each sample was estimated from the amplification of reference gene primers within the assay. To quantify the absolute abundance of each unique TCRbeta CDR3 rearrangement, sequence reads were collapsed and filtered. For each sample, productive Simpson clonality was calculated as the square root of Simpson's diversity index over productive rearrangements. TCRdb obtained this table from immuneACCESS and retained in-frame rearrangements with V and J assigned. These tables miss some clones; where compared with another copy, unresolved V genes account for less than half of the shortfall, and the remainder is unexplained. The V and J calls and the clone size are those of that table, but D and trimming were determined from the DNA. For this sample there are about 130,000 clones; under 95% appear just once. About 4.6% of the sample belongs to the ten largest clones.

V gives up 6 bases and J gives up 3 bases, and the segment between their germline ends measures 12 bases. Looking up the germline V gene yields CDR1 MNHEY and CDR2 SVGAGI. The CDR3 spans 13 residues, from the cysteine through the phenylalanine. The CDR3 DNA has 39 bases and is translated from base 1. One collaborating source in Seattle enrolled patients while the patients were actively infected and followed the patients over time throughout the course of disease. Whole blood was collected in K2EDTA tubes by collaborating institutions according to the institutions' own protocols. For TCRbeta analysis, collaborators shipped samples in one of three forms: frozen whole blood, isolated PBMCs, or DNA extracted from either of those sample types.

The material sequenced was peripheral blood. The receptor's source is a man in his sixties with COVID-19, enrolled during active disease. The chain couples TRBV6-5 to TRBJ2-7, and the D gene may be TRBD2, 5 bases matching. The base sequence is TGTGCCAGCAGGACTCCCGGGGTCTACGAGCAGTACTTC. Translated, this gives CASRTPGVYEQYF.